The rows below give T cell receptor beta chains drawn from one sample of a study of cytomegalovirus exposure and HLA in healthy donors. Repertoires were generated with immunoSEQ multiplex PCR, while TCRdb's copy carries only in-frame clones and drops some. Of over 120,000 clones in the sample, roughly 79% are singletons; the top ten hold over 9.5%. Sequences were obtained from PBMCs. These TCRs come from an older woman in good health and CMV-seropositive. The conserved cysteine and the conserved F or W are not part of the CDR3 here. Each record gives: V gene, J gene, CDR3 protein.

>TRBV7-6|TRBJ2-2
ASSLARTGGTTGELF
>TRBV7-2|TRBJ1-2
ASSLSTGAYGYT
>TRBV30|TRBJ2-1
AWSVLAIDEQF
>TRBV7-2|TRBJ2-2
ASSLSTSGSRGAGELF
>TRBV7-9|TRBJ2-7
ASSFPASGSYEQY
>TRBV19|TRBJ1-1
ASTYSTGGLNTEAF
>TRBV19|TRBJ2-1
ASSRGQGNEQF
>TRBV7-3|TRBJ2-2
ASSPGLAGTGELF
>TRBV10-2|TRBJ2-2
ASGASGSRTGELF
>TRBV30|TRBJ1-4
AWSVVTGPGAEKLF
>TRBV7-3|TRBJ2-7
ASSLKLAGGIDEQY
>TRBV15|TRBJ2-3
ATSLLQLAVTDTQY
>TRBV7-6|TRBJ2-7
ASSLVSGSSYEQY
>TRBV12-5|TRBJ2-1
ASGPRTLGTYNEQF
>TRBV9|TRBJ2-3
ASSVTGKSTDTQY
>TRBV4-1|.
ASSRETGGWNEQY
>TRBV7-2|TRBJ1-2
ASSLASGTGNT
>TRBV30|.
AWSVVRGYEQY
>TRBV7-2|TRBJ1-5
ASSSFGGLYSNQPQH
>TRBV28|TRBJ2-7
ASSLGTNYEQY
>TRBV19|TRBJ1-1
ASTVQGSNTEAF
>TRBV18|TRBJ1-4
ASSRGGLDEKLF